A selection of T cell receptor beta chains follows, all from one sample in a study of blood T cell repertoires in COVID-19. Here immunoSEQ multiplex PCR was the method, and the copy in TCRdb shows in-frame clones only, minus some. The sample yields about 46,000 clones, around 90% seen once. The specimen was peripheral blood. All receptors come from a man aged 50 or older with acute or convalescent COVID-19. The CDR3 runs from the conserved cysteine through the conserved F or W. The D gene is left open where the match is weak. The size of a clone is reported for some rows only, either as once, few or many, or as a class for expanded clones.

clone size	V gene	J gene	D gene	CDR3 DNA	CDR3 protein
few	TRBV19	TRBJ2-7	.	TGTGCCAGTAGTATAAGGGGGTTGTCCGAGCAGTACTTC	CASSIRGLSEQYF
.	TRBV5-4	TRBJ1-2	TRBD1	TGTGCCAGCAGCCCACAATTGGGACAGGGGGAAACGTCCACCTTC	CASSPQLGQGETSTF
.	TRBV6-1	TRBJ1-5	.	TGTGCCAGCAGTGAAGCGCGTCTAGGATGGGATCAGCCCCAGCATTTT	CASSEARLGWDQPQHF
.	TRBV6-6	TRBJ2-1	.	TGTGCCACCGCAGGGGCTTCGACGTACAATGAGCAGTTCTTC	CATAGASTYNEQFF
once	TRBV24-1	TRBJ1-5	.	TGTGCCACCAGCCGGGATGCAGGTCAGCCCCAGCATTTT	CATSRDAGQPQHF
.	TRBV7-3	TRBJ2-3	.	TGTGCCAGCAGCAAGGGGGGGACACTCGCAGATACGCAGTATTTT	CASSKGGTLADTQYF
once	TRBV18	TRBJ2-7	TRBD1	TGTGCCAGCTCACCTCCCCGACAGGGGGTAGTCTACGAGCAGTACTTC	CASSPPRQGVVYEQYF
.	TRBV24-1	TRBJ2-2	TRBD2	TGTGCCACCAGTGATTTGTCGCGGGGGGGCTCCGGGTACACCGGGGAGCTGTTTTTT	CATSDLSRGGSGYTGELFF
.	TRBV4-3	TRBJ2-3	.	TGCGCCAGCAGCCAGGGACGGGGGAGAGATACGCAGTATTTT	CASSQGRGRDTQYF
.	TRBV18	TRBJ2-1	TRBD2	TGTGCCAGCTCACTGGGGCTAGCGGGGACCAATGAGCAGTTCTTC	CASSLGLAGTNEQFF
.	TRBV4-3	TRBJ2-4	.	TGCGCCAGCAGCCAAGAAAGTAGAGCCAAAAACATTCAGTACTTC	CASSQESRAKNIQYF
.	TRBV5-6	TRBJ1-2	TRBD1	TGTGCCAGCAGCTTAGGCCTCGACAGGGTTGTCTATGGCTACACCTTC	CASSLGLDRVVYGYTF
.	TRBV5-4	TRBJ2-1	.	TGTGCCAGCAGCTCGGGGGAAGGGATCTGGGAGCAGTTCTTC	CASSSGEGIWEQFF
.	TRBV7-9	TRBJ2-7	TRBD2	TGTGCCAGTGAGAGAAGCGGGAGATCCTACGAGCAGTACTTC	CASERSGRSYEQYF
once	TRBV11-1	TRBJ2-7	.	TGTGCCAGCACCGGGGACTCCTACGAGCAGTACTTC	CASTGDSYEQYF
.	TRBV2	TRBJ1-5	TRBD1	TGTGCCAGCAGTGCGGACAGGGGGGATAGCAATCAGCCCCAGCATTTT	CASSADRGDSNQPQHF
.	TRBV7-2	TRBJ2-7	.	TGTGCCAGCAACGGCGGGCAGTATGGGTCCGAGCAGTACTTC	CASNGGQYGSEQYF
.	TRBV14	TRBJ2-6	.	TGTGCCAGCAGCCAAGGCACGGCTGGGGCCAACGTCCTGACTTTC	CASSQGTAGANVLTF
few	TRBV5-4	TRBJ1-1	.	TGTGCCAGCAGCTTGTCCAGGGCGCTGAACACTGAAGCTTTCTTT	CASSLSRALNTEAFF
.	TRBV28	TRBJ1-2	.	TGTGCCAGCACCCCTGCGGGATCCTATGGCTACACCTTC	CASTPAGSYGYTF
.	TRBV6-5	TRBJ2-7	TRBD1	TGTGCCAGCAGCCACGACAGGGGAGGTTCCTACGAGCAGTACTTC	CASSHDRGGSYEQYF
.	TRBV6-6	TRBJ1-3	.	TGTGCCAGCAGTTACTCTACAGGGCCCGGAAACACCATATATTTT	CASSYSTGPGNTIYF
.	TRBV12-3/TRBV12-4	TRBJ1-3	.	TGTGCCAGCAGGCAGTCCTCTGGAAACACCATATATTTT	CASRQSSGNTIYF
.	TRBV6-6	TRBJ2-3	TRBD2	TGTGCCAGCAGACCAAGTAGCGGGGGGAGCACAGATACGCAGTATTTT	CASRPSSGGSTDTQYF
.	TRBV2	TRBJ2-1	.	TGTGCCAGCAGCCCTTTTGATGAGCAGTTCTTC	CASSPFDEQFF
.	TRBV4-2	TRBJ2-7	.	TGTGCCAGCAGCCAAGTTGGGACTGAAGTGTACGAGCAGTACTTC	CASSQVGTEVYEQYF
.	TRBV29-1	TRBJ1-1	TRBD1	TGCAGCGTCCACACAGGGGGGGACACTGAAGCTTTCTTT	CSVHTGGDTEAFF
.	TRBV30	TRBJ1-2	.	TGTGCCTGGAGTGTAGTCGGGACTAACTATGGCTACACCTTC	CAWSVVGTNYGYTF
.	TRBV7-2	TRBJ1-4	TRBD1	TGTGCCAGCAGCTCCAGGACAGGGGGCGGGATTGAAAAACTGTTTTTT	CASSSRTGGGIEKLFF
few	TRBV9	TRBJ1-2	TRBD1	TGTGCCAGCAGCCGGGACAGGGGGTATGGCTACACCTTC	CASSRDRGYGYTF
few	TRBV7-8	TRBJ1-3	.	TGTGCCAGCAGCTTAGGGGGGAGGGATTCCTCTGGAAACACCATATATTTT	CASSLGGRDSSGNTIYF
.	TRBV14	TRBJ2-7	TRBD1	TGTGCCAGCAGCCAGGGGACAGGGGGCCTGTACGAGCAGTACTTC	CASSQGTGGLYEQYF
.	TRBV7-2	TRBJ2-1	TRBD2	TGTGCCAGCAGCTTAACTAGCGGGAGTGTTGAGCAGTTCTTC	CASSLTSGSVEQFF
.	TRBV6-6	TRBJ1-2	TRBD1	TGTGCCAGCAGTGACAGGGTCGACTATGGCTACACCTTC	CASSDRVDYGYTF
.	TRBV5-1	TRBJ1-4	TRBD1	TGCGCCAGCAGCTTGTCCCCAGGGGGCTCAAATGAAAAACTGTTTTTT	CASSLSPGGSNEKLFF
.	TRBV5-6	TRBJ1-1	.	TGTGCCAGCAGCCCGGTGCACAGCACTGAAGCTTTCTTT	CASSPVHSTEAFF
.	TRBV4-2	TRBJ1-6	.	TGTGCCAGCAGCCAAGATCTCAGGGTCACTGATAATTCACCCCTCCACTTT	CASSQDLRVTDNSPLHF
.	TRBV4-3	TRBJ2-3	TRBD2	TGCGCCAGCAGCCAAGAGGGGGCGGGGGGGCCCCCCACAGATACGCAGTATTTT	CASSQEGAGGPPTDTQYF
once	TRBV9	TRBJ2-2	TRBD2	TGTGCCAGCAGCGTAGGACTAGCGGGATCCACCGGGGAGCTGTTTTTT	CASSVGLAGSTGELFF
.	TRBV7-2	TRBJ2-7	TRBD2	TGTGCCAGCAGCTTCGGGCGGGGGGGGAGGTCCTACGAGCAGTACTTC	CASSFGRGGRSYEQYF
.	TRBV15	TRBJ2-7	.	TGTGCCACCAGCTATAAGACGGAGAGCTACGAGCAGTACTTC	CATSYKTESYEQYF
.	TRBV5-6	TRBJ1-2	TRBD1	TGTGCCAGCAGCGTGGATTGGACAGGGGACGTGAAGGGCTACACCTTC	CASSVDWTGDVKGYTF